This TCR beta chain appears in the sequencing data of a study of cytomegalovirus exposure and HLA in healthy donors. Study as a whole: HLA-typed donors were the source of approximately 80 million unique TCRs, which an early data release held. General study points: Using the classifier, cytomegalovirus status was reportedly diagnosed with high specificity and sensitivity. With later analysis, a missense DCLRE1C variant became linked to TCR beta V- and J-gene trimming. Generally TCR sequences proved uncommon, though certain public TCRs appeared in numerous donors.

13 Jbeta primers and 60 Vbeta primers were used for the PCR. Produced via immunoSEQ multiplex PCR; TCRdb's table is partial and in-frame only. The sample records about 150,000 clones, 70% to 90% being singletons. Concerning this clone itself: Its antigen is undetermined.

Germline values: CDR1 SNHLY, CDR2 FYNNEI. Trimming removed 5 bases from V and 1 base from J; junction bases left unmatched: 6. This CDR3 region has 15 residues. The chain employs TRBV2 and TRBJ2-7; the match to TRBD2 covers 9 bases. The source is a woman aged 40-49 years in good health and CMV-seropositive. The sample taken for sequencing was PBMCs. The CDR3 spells CASSPLAGTSYEQYF. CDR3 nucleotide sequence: TGTGCCAGCAGTCCACTAGCGGGCACATCCTACGAGCAGTACTTC. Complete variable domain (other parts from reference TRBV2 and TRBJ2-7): EPEVTQTPSHQVTQMGQEVILRCVPISNHLYFYWYRQILGQKVEFLVSFYNNEISEKSEIFDDQFSVERPDGSNFTLKIRSTKLEDSAMYFCASSPLAGTSYEQYFGPGTRLTVT.